These 8 T cell receptor beta chains came from one sample sequenced in a study of a mutant IDH1 vaccine in newly diagnosed glioma (dated by TCRdb to the early 2020s). The time point label of this sample denotes: baseline, week 1 (first vaccination visit). The meaning of the sample's treatment or condition label: pre-vaccination baseline after standard-of-care therapy. Libraries were constructed by the immunoSEQ multiplex PCR assay. The table was pulled from immuneACCESS by TCRdb, which kept in-frame rearrangements only. Such tables lose some clones; where checked, under half of the loss comes from unresolved V genes, and the rest has no known cause. The sample data list about 35,000 clones, and around 83% of these were observed just once. The ten largest clones represent approximately 9% of the sample. The material sequenced was peripheral blood mononuclear cells (PBMCs), taken from a glioma patient treated with radiotherapy, temozolomide or both. The receptors come from a man in his fifties with glioma. Some clones in this sample may be carry-over from other donors' samples.

The chain employs TRBV5-4 and TRBJ2-1; the match to TRBD2 covers 8 bases. This CDR3 has 15 residues. J was trimmed by 8 bases and V by 0 bases; bases with no gene match: 7. Germline V CDR1 and CDR2: SGHNT, YYREEE (reference sequence). CDR3 coding DNA: TGTGCCAGCAGCTTGGCCGGACTAGCATTCTATGAGCAGTTCTTC. As protein: CASSLAGLAFYEQFF.

The CDR3 DNA reads TGCGCCAGCAGCCCCACGGGGGACAGAAGTATGACAGATACGCAGTATTTT. This gives the protein CASSPTGDRSMTDTQYF. The V gene is TRBV5-1, the J gene TRBJ2-3; D is possibly TRBD1 (7 bases). V was clipped by 4 bases and J by 3 bases, with 21 bases between them. The CDR3 has 17 amino acids. The germline gives CDR1 SGHRS, CDR2 YFSETQ.

V is TRBV14 and J is TRBJ1-3; D is perhaps TRBD1 (6 bases). CDR1 is SGHDN and CDR2 is FVKESK in the germline V gene. The CDR3 loop spans 16 amino acids. The V end lost 3 bases, the J end lost 0 bases, and 12 bases lay between the germline ends. This CDR3 reads CASSQPPQGSGNTIYF. The CDR3 DNA follows: TGTGCCAGCAGCCAGCCCCCACAGGGCTCTGGAAACACCATATATTTT.

This clone was observed a single time. The chain combines TRBV18 with TRBJ1-1; D possibly corresponds to TRBD1 (5 bases). The germline V gene encodes CDR1 KGHSH and CDR2 LQKENI. The CDR3 has 17 amino acids. The V and J ends lost 0 bases and 4 bases respectively, with 18 bases between them. DNA of the CDR3: TGTGCCAGCTCACCACCCCGAGCAGGGCGGGGGACCACTGAAGCTTTCTTT. Amino acids: CASSPPRAGRGTTEAFF.

V gene TRBV15 combines with J gene TRBJ2-7; D is perhaps TRBD1 or TRBD2 (5 bases each). Trimming stripped 1 base from V and 3 bases from J, with 16 bases between. Germline CDR1 LNHNV, CDR2 YYDKDF (reference sequence). The CDR3 runs 16 residues. The CDR3 region is CATSRAGGQGFYEQYF. In DNA, the CDR3 is TGTGCCACCAGCAGAGCCGGAGGACAAGGTTTCTACGAGCAGTACTTC.

V is TRBV2 and J is TRBJ1-6; D is ambiguous. This CDR3 is built from 14 residues. Germline V gene sequence: CDR1 SNHLY, CDR2 FYNNEI. V lost 3 bases and J 8 bases, leaving 11 bases between the germline ends. The CDR3 loop is CASSDGAGYSPLHF. In DNA form, the CDR3 reads TGTGCCAGCAGTGATGGCGCAGGATATTCACCCCTCCACTTT.

CDR3 sequence (DNA): TGTGCCAGCAGTGCCGGGACGGCCCTGGGGCAGTTCTTC. Protein product: CASSAGTALGQFF. This rearrangement joins TRBV2 to TRBJ2-1, with D perhaps assigned TRBD1 or TRBD2 (5 bases each). The CDR3 is 13 residues long. Germline CDR1 SNHLY, CDR2 FYNNEI. Trimming shortened V by 4 bases and J by 12 bases, and 16 bases separated the two germline ends.

The chain is built from TRBV5-4 and TRBJ1-5; D call uncertain. The CDR3 runs to 13 residues. Germline CDR1 and CDR2: SGHNT and YYREEE (reference sequence). Deletions cut 0 bases from V and 9 bases from J, with 10 bases between. CDR3 sequence (DNA): TGTGCCAGCAGCTTGGAACCAGGTCCGCCCCAGCATTTT. It codes for CASSLEPGPPQHF.